This TCR beta chain was recorded in a study of T cells in Graves' hyperthyroidism and ophthalmopathy. Study as a whole: Peripheral blood was acquired at first diagnosis, ahead of any therapy whatsoever.

Trimming at V came to 10 bases and at J to 9 bases, leaving 9 bases not matched to a gene. CDR3 length: 13 amino acids. The investigators amplified TCR beta CDR3 regions from RNA transcripts. With the HTBI primer set, the TCR CDR3 went through a first round of RT-PCR. TCRdb processed the multiplex PCR reads anew with MiXCR; each CDR3 protein has one entry. The profile covers 310,000 or so distinct CDR3 sequences, with approximately 15% appearing a single time and just over 55% taken by the ten largest. The authors obtained PBMCs from roughly 9.7 ml of fresh peripheral blood. This clonotype has only a few counts. Its antigen remains unidentified. This may stem from a read error, because a much larger clone lies one nucleotide away. General observations from the study: The model's output predicted ophthalmopathy at a median of roughly 6.9 months prior to onset. Separating ophthalmopathy from stable hyperthyroidism was achieved by a 13 V-J model.

This sequence joins TRBV12-3 or TRBV12-4 and TRBJ2-1; TRBD1 matches 10 bases. This receptor was taken from an older woman with Graves' ophthalmopathy. The sample comprised blood. As DNA, the CDR3 is TGTGCCACCGGGGACAGGGGAGTCAGTGAGCAGTTCTTC. This encodes CATGDRGVSEQFF.